The 5 T cell receptor beta chains listed next were all sequenced from one sample in a study of T-cell memory formation after mild COVID-19. A single record per CDR3 protein comes from TCRdb applying MiXCR to the 5' RACE reads. The data hold under 450,000 distinct CDR3 sequences, with 20% to 25% observed a single time. Sequencing used PBMCs or a T cell subset sorted from them (not recorded which). These receptors all come from a man aged 18 to 30 who had mild COVID-19 (a few samples of this study predate the infection). Cell type and time point are not known.

The gene calls are TRBV19 and TRBJ2-7; D possibly matches TRBD1 or TRBD2 (5 bases each). CDR1 and CDR2 from the germline V gene are LNHDA and SQIVND (reference sequence). CDR3 length equals 15 residues. V was shortened by 7 bases and J by 0 bases, with 16 bases between the two germline ends. The CDR3 spells CASTMGKRGSYEQYF. The CDR3 nucleotides are TGTGCCAGTACCATGGGGAAGAGGGGCTCCTACGAGCAGTACTTC.

This clonotype was detected a few times. This chain uses TRBV29-1 with TRBJ2-3, with D uncertain. V lost 6 bases to trimming and J lost 4 bases, with 14 bases between them. Germline V gene lookup returns CDR1 SQVTM and CDR2 ANQGSEA. CDR3 length: 13 amino acids. The CDR3 region has the DNA TGCAGCGTCTCTGAGTTTGAGGCAGATACGCAGTATTTT. Protein sequence: CSVSEFEADTQYF.

The gene calls are TRBV4-3 and TRBJ1-1, with 10 bases lining up with TRBD1. The V segment lost 4 bases and the J segment 5 bases; nucleotides outside the gene matches: 4. This CDR3 is 14 amino acids long. Per germline, CDR1 LGHNA and CDR2 YSLEER. The CDR3 DNA reads as TGCGCCAGCAGCCGACGGACAGGGGGTACTGAAGCTTTCTTT. This translates into CASSRRTGGTEAFF.

The chain employs TRBV7-8 and TRBJ2-1; a weak D match, TRBD1 (6 bases). CDR1 and CDR2 (germline): SGHVS, FQNEAQ. V lost 3 bases and J 6 bases, leaving 9 bases between the germline ends. There are 13 residues in the CDR3. As DNA, the CDR3 is TGTGCCAGCAGCTTTACAGGGTCCAATGAGCAGTTCTTC. Amino acid sequence: CASSFTGSNEQFF. Supplemented by reference TRBV7-8 and TRBJ2-1, the full variable domain reads GAGVSQSPRYKVAKRGQDVALRCDPISGHVSLFWYQQALGQGPEFLTYFQNEAQLDKSGLPSDRFFAERPEGSVSTLKIQRTQQEDSAVYLCASSFTGSNEQFFGPGTRLTVL.

The chain carries TRBV2 and TRBJ1-1, with D perhaps TRBD1 (5 bases). The V gene lost 2 bases and the J gene lost 7 bases, with 14 bases spanning the gap. The CDR3 covers 14 residues. Germline lookup yields CDR1 SNHLY and CDR2 FYNNEI. CDR3 coding DNA: TGTGCCAGCAGTGAATCCCCGGACATATTTGAAGCTTTCTTT. Its protein is CASSESPDIFEAFF.